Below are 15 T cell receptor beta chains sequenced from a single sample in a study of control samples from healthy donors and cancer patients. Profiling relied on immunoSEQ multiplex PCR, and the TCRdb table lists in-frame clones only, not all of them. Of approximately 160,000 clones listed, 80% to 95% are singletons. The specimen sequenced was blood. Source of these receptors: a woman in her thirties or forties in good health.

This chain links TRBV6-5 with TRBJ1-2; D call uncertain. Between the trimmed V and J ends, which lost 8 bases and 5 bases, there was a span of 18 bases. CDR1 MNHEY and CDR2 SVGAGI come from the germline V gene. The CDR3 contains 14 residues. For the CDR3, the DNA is TGTGCCAGCTTTACTCTGGAAGTCTCTTATGGCTACACCTTC. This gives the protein CASFTLEVSYGYTF.

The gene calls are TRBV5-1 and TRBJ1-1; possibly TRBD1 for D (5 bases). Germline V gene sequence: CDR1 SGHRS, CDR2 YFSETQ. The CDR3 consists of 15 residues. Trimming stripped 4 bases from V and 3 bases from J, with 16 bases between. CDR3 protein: CASSRGGMGDTEAFF. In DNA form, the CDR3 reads TGCGCCAGCAGCCGAGGCGGGATGGGGGACACTGAAGCTTTCTTT.

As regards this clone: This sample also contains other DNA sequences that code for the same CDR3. The CDR3 DNA reads TGTGCCAGCAGCCTTTGGACAGCCAACACCGGGGAGCTGTTTTTT. Translating it yields CASSLWTANTGELFF. The rearrangement joins TRBV7-9 to TRBJ2-2, with D possibly matching TRBD1 (6 bases). CDR1 SEHNR and CDR2 FQNEAQ come from the germline V gene (reference sequence). V dropped 5 bases and J dropped 2 bases, with 12 bases sitting between them. The length of the CDR3 is 15 residues.

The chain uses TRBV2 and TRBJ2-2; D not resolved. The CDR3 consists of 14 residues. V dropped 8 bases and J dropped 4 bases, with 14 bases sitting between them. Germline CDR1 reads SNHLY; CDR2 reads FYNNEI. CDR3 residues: CASSLYSGTGELFF. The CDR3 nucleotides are TGTGCCAGCTCCCTTTACTCGGGCACCGGGGAGCTGTTTTTT. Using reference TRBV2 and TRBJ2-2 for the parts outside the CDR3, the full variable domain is EPEVTQTPSHQVTQMGQEVILRCVPISNHLYFYWYRQILGQKVEFLVSFYNNEISEKSEIFDDQFSVERPDGSNFTLKIRSTKLEDSAMYFCASSLYSGTGELFFGEGSRLTVL.

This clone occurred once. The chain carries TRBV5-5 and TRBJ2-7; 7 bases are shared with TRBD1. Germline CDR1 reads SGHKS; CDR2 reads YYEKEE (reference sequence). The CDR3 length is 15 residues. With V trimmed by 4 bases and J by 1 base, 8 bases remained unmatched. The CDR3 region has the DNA TGTGCCAGCAGCATATGGACAGGTTTGTCCTACGAGCAGTACTTC. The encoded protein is CASSIWTGLSYEQYF.

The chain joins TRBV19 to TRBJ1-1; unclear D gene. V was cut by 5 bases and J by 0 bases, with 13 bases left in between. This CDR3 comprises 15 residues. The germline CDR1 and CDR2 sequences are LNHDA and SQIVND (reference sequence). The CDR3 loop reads CASSYGVGMNTEAFF. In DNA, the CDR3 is TGTGCCAGTAGTTACGGGGTGGGGATGAACACTGAAGCTTTCTTT.

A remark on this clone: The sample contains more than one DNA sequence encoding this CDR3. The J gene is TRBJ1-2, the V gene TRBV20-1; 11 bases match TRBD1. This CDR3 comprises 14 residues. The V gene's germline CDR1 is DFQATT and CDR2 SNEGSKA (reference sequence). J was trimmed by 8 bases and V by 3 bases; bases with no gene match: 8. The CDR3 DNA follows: TGCAGTGCTAGTCCGGGACAGGGGGGGCGGGGCTACACCTTC. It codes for CSASPGQGGRGYTF.

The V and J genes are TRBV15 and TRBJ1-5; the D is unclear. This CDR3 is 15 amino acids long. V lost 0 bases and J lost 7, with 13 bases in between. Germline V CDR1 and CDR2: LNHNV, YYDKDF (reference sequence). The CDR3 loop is CATSRDTGVGQPQHF. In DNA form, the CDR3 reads TGTGCCACCAGCAGAGATACCGGGGTTGGGCAGCCCCAGCATTTT.

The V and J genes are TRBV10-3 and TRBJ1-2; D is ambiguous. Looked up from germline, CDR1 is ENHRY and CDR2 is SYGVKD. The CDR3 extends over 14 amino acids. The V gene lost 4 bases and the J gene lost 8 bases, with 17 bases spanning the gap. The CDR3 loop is CAISGNVGSSGYTF. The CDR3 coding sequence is TGTGCCATCAGTGGAAACGTGGGGTCAAGCGGCTACACCTTC.

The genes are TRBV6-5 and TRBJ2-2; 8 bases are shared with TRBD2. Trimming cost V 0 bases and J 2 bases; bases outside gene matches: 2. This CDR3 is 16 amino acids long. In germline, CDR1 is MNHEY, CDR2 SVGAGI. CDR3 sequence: CASSYSSGVNTGELFF. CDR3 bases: TGTGCCAGCAGTTACTCTAGCGGGGTCAACACCGGGGAGCTGTTTTTT.

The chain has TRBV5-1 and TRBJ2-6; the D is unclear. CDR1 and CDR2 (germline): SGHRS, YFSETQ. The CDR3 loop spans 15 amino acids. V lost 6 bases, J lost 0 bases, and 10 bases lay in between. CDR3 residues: CASTRRTSGANVLTF. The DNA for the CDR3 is TGCGCCAGCACCAGACGGACCTCTGGGGCCAACGTCCTGACTTTC.

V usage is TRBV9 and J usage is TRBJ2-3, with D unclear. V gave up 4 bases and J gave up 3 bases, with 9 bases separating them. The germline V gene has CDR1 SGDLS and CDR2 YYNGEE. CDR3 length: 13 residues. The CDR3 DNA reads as TGTGCCAGCAGCCTCTGGGGAACAGATACGCAGTATTTT. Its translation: CASSLWGTDTQYF.

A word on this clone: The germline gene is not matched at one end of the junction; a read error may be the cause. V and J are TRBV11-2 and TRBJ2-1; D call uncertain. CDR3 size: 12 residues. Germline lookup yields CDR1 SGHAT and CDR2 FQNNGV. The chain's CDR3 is CASSASSTPPVF. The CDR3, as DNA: TGTGCCAGCAGCGCTTCCAGTACTCCCCCAGTCTTC.

The CDR3 coding sequence is TGTGCCAGCGGGGGGATCGGGGGTTCAGCCTACGAGCAGTACTTC. This translates into CASGGIGGSAYEQYF. The V and J genes are TRBV25-1 and TRBJ2-7, with D possibly being TRBD2 (6 bases). In germline, CDR1 is MGHDK, CDR2 SYGVNS. The CDR3 spans 15 residues. V lost 8 bases to trimming and J lost 2 bases, with 19 bases between them.

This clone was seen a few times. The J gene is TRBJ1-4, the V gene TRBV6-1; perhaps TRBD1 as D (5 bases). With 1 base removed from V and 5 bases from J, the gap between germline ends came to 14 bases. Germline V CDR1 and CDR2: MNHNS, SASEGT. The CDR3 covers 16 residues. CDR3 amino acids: CASSEVVWRGNEKLFF. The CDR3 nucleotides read TGTGCCAGCAGTGAAGTCGTATGGAGGGGAAATGAAAAACTGTTTTTT.